The 25 T cell receptor beta chains below come from one sample, sequenced in a study of cytomegalovirus exposure and HLA in healthy donors. Primers included in the PCR were 60 Vbeta and 13 Jbeta primers. Sequenced by immunoSEQ multiplex PCR; TCRdb stores in-frame clones only, minus some. The sample has 60,000 to 85,000 clones; about 75% are singletons. Sequenced input: PBMCs. These receptors were collected from a man aged 60-69 years in good health and CMV-seropositive.

The rearrangement links TRBV6-5 to TRBJ2-7; 10 positions agree with TRBD1. Germline V lookup: CDR1 MNHEY, CDR2 SVGAGI. The CDR3 has 14 amino acids. Trimming took 6 bases from V and 3 from J; bases not matched to a gene: 5. In nucleotides, the CDR3 is TGTGCCAGCAGACAGACAGGGGGCATCTACGAGCAGTACTTC. This encodes CASRQTGGIYEQYF.

The J gene is TRBJ2-5, the V gene TRBV28, with D perhaps TRBD2 (7 bases). CDR1 is MDHEN and CDR2 is SYDVKM in the germline V gene. This CDR3 is built from 14 residues. V dropped 1 base and J dropped 13 bases, with 19 bases sitting between them. Written as DNA, the CDR3 is TGTGCCAGCAGTTTATCCCTGATGGGGGCTAGCGGGTACTTC. It encodes CASSLSLMGASGYF.

V is TRBV28 and J is TRBJ1-4, with D unresolved. The CDR3 covers 14 residues. V was shortened by 3 bases and J by 5 bases, with 10 bases between the two germline ends. CDR1 MDHEN and CDR2 SYDVKM come from the germline V gene. DNA of the CDR3: TGTGCCAGCAGTTTGGGAGATAGGAATGAAAAACTGTTTTTT. Its translation: CASSLGDRNEKLFF.

The chain is built from TRBV19 and TRBJ1-1, with 7 bases identical to TRBD1. The CDR3 extends over 17 amino acids. Germline CDR1 is LNHDA and CDR2 is SQIVND (reference sequence). With 3 bases clipped from V and 2 bases from J, the junction kept 12 bases outside the gene matches. DNA for the CDR3: TGTGCCAGTAGTATCGGACAGGTTGTCTCTTCTAACACTGAAGCTTTCTTT. It translates to CASSIGQVVSSNTEAFF.

This clone has just one count. This rearrangement joins TRBV5-4 to TRBJ2-2, with 10 bases that match TRBD1. The CDR3 has 14 residues. V gave up 3 bases and J gave up 4 bases; unmatched junction bases: 0. Germline CDR1 is SGHNT and CDR2 is YYREEE (reference sequence). The CDR3 region is CASSWDRGTGELFF. The CDR3, as DNA: TGTGCCAGCAGCTGGGACAGGGGCACCGGGGAGCTGTTTTTT. The whole variable domain, filled in from reference TRBV5-4 and TRBJ2-2, reads ETGVTQSPTHLIKTRGQQVTLRCSSQSGHNTVSWYQQALGQGPQFIFQYYREEENGRGNFPPRFSGLQFPNYSSELNVNALELDDSALYLCASSWDRGTGELFFGEGSRLTVL.

This clone was observed a handful of times. CDR3 nucleotide sequence: TGTGCCAGCAGCCAACAGAGACAGGGGTTCAATGAGCAGTTCTTC. Its protein is CASSQQRQGFNEQFF. The chain employs TRBV4-2 and TRBJ2-1; 8 nucleotides match TRBD1. The CDR3 is 15 residues long. After removal of 2 bases from V and 6 bases from J, the junction contained 6 bases not matched to a gene. Germline V gene sequence: CDR1 LGHNA, CDR2 YNFKEQ.

This clone was seen a single time. The V and J genes are TRBV30 and TRBJ1-5, with 7 positions matching TRBD1. Trimming at V came to 1 base and at J to 4 bases, leaving 1 base not matched to a gene. The CDR3 totals 13 residues. Germline V gene sequence: CDR1 GTSNPN, CDR2 SVGIG (reference sequence). This CDR3 reads CAWSGTGNQPQHF. The CDR3 coding sequence is TGTGCCTGGAGTGGGACAGGAAATCAGCCCCAGCATTTT.

The chain is built from TRBV27 and TRBJ2-5, with 10 bases aligning to TRBD1. This CDR3 is built from 13 residues. Germline CDR1 and CDR2: MNHEY and SMNVEV (reference sequence). The J segment lost 3 bases and the V segment lost 9 bases, leaving 4 bases of the junction unmatched. The CDR3 region has the DNA TGTGCCAGTGCCGGGACAGGGGAAGAGACCCAGTACTTC. Its protein is CASAGTGEETQYF.

This chain links TRBV27 with TRBJ2-5; TRBD1 is a possible D gene (5 bases). CDR1 is MNHEY, CDR2 SMNVEV, per germline (reference sequence). The CDR3 length is 14 residues. Trimming removed 8 bases from V and 5 bases from J, with 18 bases in between. Here the CDR3 DNA reads TGTGCCAGCGGCCAGGGCAGTGGGCGGGAGACCCAGTACTTC. Residues: CASGQGSGRETQYF.

The V call is TRBV25-1, the J call TRBJ2-5, with a tentative D call TRBD2 (6 bases). This CDR3 region has 14 residues. V lost 2 bases to trimming and J lost 1 base, with 8 bases between them. Germline V lookup: CDR1 MGHDK, CDR2 SYGVNS. This CDR3 reads CASSEGGSQETQYF. CDR3 coding DNA: TGTGCCAGCAGTGAAGGAGGGAGCCAAGAGACCCAGTACTTC.

This clone occurred a few times. The chain recombines TRBV29-1 with TRBJ1-4, with D possibly being TRBD1 (5 bases). CDR1 and CDR2 from the germline V gene are SQVTM and ANQGSEA. The CDR3 has 15 amino acids. V lost 4 bases, J lost 7 bases, and 19 bases lay in between. This CDR3 reads CSVVGGQGWGEKLFF. In DNA, the CDR3 is TGCAGCGTTGTGGGAGGTCAGGGTTGGGGTGAAAAACTGTTTTTT.

For the CDR3, the DNA is TGTGCCAGCCAAAGCGGGGGTTACAATGAGCAGTTCTTC. Translating gives CASQSGGYNEQFF. This chain connects TRBV7-9 to TRBJ2-1; 8 bases agree with TRBD2. Germline CDR1 reads SEHNR; CDR2 reads FQNEAQ (reference sequence). This CDR3 has 13 residues. The ends lost 8 bases at V and 4 bases at J; junction bases unmatched: 4.

The chain has TRBV7-8 and TRBJ1-1; possibly TRBD1 for D (6 bases). The ends were cut back, 5 bases at V and 4 bases at J, with 14 bases in the middle. This CDR3 has 14 amino acids. Germline values: CDR1 SGHVS, CDR2 FQNEAQ. CDR3 sequence reads: CASSPQTGRTEAFF. Here the CDR3 DNA reads TGTGCCAGCAGCCCACAGACAGGCCGCACTGAAGCTTTCTTT.

The chain combines TRBV4-1 with TRBJ2-7, with TRBD2 matching over 11 bases. The V segment lost 5 bases and the J segment 0 bases; nucleotides outside the gene matches: 3. This CDR3 comprises 15 residues. Per the germline V gene, CDR1 is MGHRA and CDR2 is YSYEKL. The CDR3 spells CASSSTSGGSYEQYF. The DNA for the CDR3 is TGCGCCAGCAGCTCCACTAGCGGGGGCTCCTACGAGCAGTACTTC.

The table lists this clone with a few counts. This chain links TRBV6-1 with TRBJ2-7, with 12 positions matching TRBD1. The V segment lost 1 base and the J segment 9 bases; nucleotides outside the gene matches: 7. The CDR3 consists of 15 residues. In germline, CDR1 is MNHNS, CDR2 SASEGT. The CDR3 here is CASSEVSGTGGAQYF. CDR3 coding DNA: TGTGCCAGCAGTGAAGTCTCCGGGACAGGGGGCGCGCAGTACTTC.

This sequence joins TRBV5-4 and TRBJ1-1; the D is unclear. The CDR3 spans 14 residues. The germline V gene has CDR1 SGHNT and CDR2 YYREEE (reference sequence). V lost 4 bases to trimming and J lost 3 bases, with 13 bases between them. This chain's CDR3 is CASSPPGRDTEAFF. DNA of the CDR3: TGTGCCAGCAGCCCCCCCGGGAGGGACACTGAAGCTTTCTTT.

The genes are TRBV4-1 and TRBJ1-1; no firm D call. V dropped 6 bases and J dropped 6 bases, with 17 bases sitting between them. CDR1 and CDR2 from the germline V gene are MGHRA and YSYEKL. The CDR3 runs to 14 residues. The CDR3 DNA is TGCGCCAGCAGGCAACTCATGGTGCGTCCTGAAGCTTTCTTT. It specifies CASRQLMVRPEAFF.

This chain connects TRBV7-3 to TRBJ2-3, with 14 bases lining up with TRBD2. In germline, CDR1 is SGHTA, CDR2 FQGTGA. The V and J ends lost 1 base and 2 bases, in that order; junction bases with no gene match: 11. The CDR3 extends over 20 amino acids. CDR3 nucleotide sequence: TGTGCCAGCAGCTTAATGGCCGGGACTAGCGGGAGAGGGGACACAGATACGCAGTATTTT. Protein product: CASSLMAGTSGRGDTDTQYF.

The CDR3 protein is CASRPVEQTEAFF. CDR3 in DNA: TGTGCCAGCAGACCAGTTGAACAAACTGAAGCTTTCTTT. The rearrangement links TRBV7-9 to TRBJ1-1, with D uncertain. Germline CDR1 is SEHNR and CDR2 is FQNEAQ (reference sequence). The V gene lost 6 bases and the J gene lost 5 bases, with 13 bases spanning the gap. The CDR3 contains 13 residues. The full variable domain, completed using reference TRBV7-9 and TRBJ1-1, is DTGVSQNPRHKITKRGQNVTFRCDPISEHNRLYWYRQTLGQGPEFLTYFQNEAQLEKSRLLSDRFSAERPKGSFSTLEIQRTEQGDSAMYLCASRPVEQTEAFFGQGTRLTVV.

The rearrangement joins TRBV5-6 to TRBJ2-7, with 7 nucleotides matching TRBD2. The V gene's germline CDR1 is SGHDT and CDR2 YYEEEE. The V segment lost 4 bases and the J segment 0 bases; nucleotides outside the gene matches: 1. This CDR3 contains 13 residues. CDR3 protein: CASSSGASYEQYF. The DNA for the CDR3 is TGTGCCAGCAGCAGCGGGGCCTCCTACGAGCAGTACTTC.

The chain carries TRBV25-1 and TRBJ2-1, with TRBD2 matching 9 bases. This CDR3 is 15 amino acids long. The V segment lost 4 bases and the J segment 4 bases; nucleotides outside the gene matches: 5. Germline CDR1 MGHDK, CDR2 SYGVNS. Here the CDR3 reads CASSVPLAGYNEQFF. The CDR3 nucleotides are TGTGCCAGCAGTGTTCCACTAGCGGGTTACAATGAGCAGTTCTTC. Full variable domain (rest looked up from reference TRBV25-1 and TRBJ2-1): EADIYQTPRYLVIGTGKKITLECSQTMGHDKMYWYQQDPGMELHLIHYSYGVNSTEKGDLSSESTVSRIRTEHFPLTLESARPSHTSQYLCASSVPLAGYNEQFFGPGTRLTVL.

The chain couples TRBV27 to TRBJ2-7; tentative D call: TRBD2 (5 bases). V was trimmed by 4 bases and J by 5 bases, leaving 9 bases between them. The CDR3 covers 12 residues. Germline V gene sequence: CDR1 MNHEY, CDR2 SMNVEV (reference sequence). CDR3 amino acids: CASSSFGNEQYF. In DNA form, the CDR3 reads TGTGCCAGCAGTTCATTCGGGAACGAGCAGTACTTC.

V is TRBV5-4 and J is TRBJ1-1; 7 bases map to TRBD1. Looked up from germline, CDR1 is SGHNT and CDR2 is YYREEE (reference sequence). Losses at the gene ends were 7 bases for V and 4 bases for J; bases not matched to a gene: 7. This CDR3 is built from 13 residues. In DNA, the CDR3 is TGTGCCAGCCTGCCAGGGGGAGGCACTGAAGCTTTCTTT. Encoded protein: CASLPGGGTEAFF.

V is TRBV7-6 and J is TRBJ2-3; D is uncertain. CDR3 size: 14 residues. Trimming shortened V by 2 bases and J by 0 bases, and 6 bases separated the two germline ends. Per germline, CDR1 SGHVS and CDR2 FNYEAQ. The DNA of the CDR3 is TGTGCCAGCAGCTTACTAGGTAGCACAGATACGCAGTATTTT. Protein sequence: CASSLLGSTDTQYF.

This sequence joins TRBV5-1 and TRBJ2-7; 7 bases align to TRBD2. V dropped 4 bases and J dropped 2; count of bases not matched to a gene: 9. The germline gives CDR1 SGHRS, CDR2 YFSETQ. This CDR3 comprises 15 residues. Here the CDR3 DNA reads TGCGCCAGCAGCCCTCAGAGCGGGGCCCCCTACGAGCAGTACTTC. It yields the protein CASSPQSGAPYEQYF.